The 7 T cell receptor beta chains below were found in one sample sequenced in a study of blood T cell repertoires in COVID-19. The data were produced by immunoSEQ multiplex PCR, yet TCRdb's version contains in-frame clones alone and is incomplete. The profile shows approximately 91,000 clones, 70% to 90% of them singletons. The material sequenced was peripheral blood. The receptor set was obtained from a man between 70 and 80 years old with acute or convalescent COVID-19.

V usage is TRBV19 and J usage is TRBJ2-2; 10 nucleotides agree with TRBD1. V was clipped by 4 bases and J by 4 bases; unmatched bases: 3. CDR3 length: 15 amino acids. Per the germline V gene, CDR1 is LNHDA and CDR2 is SQIVND (reference sequence). The chain's CDR3 is CASSTGTGATGELFF. CDR3 in DNA: TGTGCCAGTAGTACGGGGACAGGGGCCACCGGGGAGCTGTTTTTT.

This clone has only one observation. V and J are TRBV5-1 and TRBJ1-4, with D maybe TRBD1 (6 bases). V lost 4 bases and J lost 11, with 15 bases in between. In germline, CDR1 is SGHRS, CDR2 YFSETQ. The CDR3 loop spans 13 amino acids. The CDR3: CASSTAQGGKLFF. CDR3 sequence (DNA): TGCGCCAGCAGCACCGCACAGGGAGGGAAACTGTTTTTT.

The CDR3 DNA sequence: TGTGCCAGCAGGGCTGGTTTTGGCGGGCGCCACCAAGAGACCCAGTACTTC. Encoded protein: CASRAGFGGRHQETQYF. The J gene is TRBJ2-5, the V gene TRBV7-9; possibly TRBD2 for D (5 bases). This CDR3 is 17 amino acids long. Trimming removed 6 bases from V and 0 bases from J, with 20 bases in between. Looked up from germline, CDR1 is SEHNR and CDR2 is FQNEAQ (reference sequence).

The chain is built from TRBV28 and TRBJ1-3; tentative D call: TRBD1 (6 bases). This CDR3 has 15 amino acids. The germline CDR1 and CDR2 sequences are MDHEN and SYDVKM. Deletions cut 6 bases from V and 7 bases from J, with 19 bases between. CDR3: CASSPRGTLRNTIYF. Written as DNA, the CDR3 is TGTGCCAGCAGCCCACGAGGGACATTAAGGAACACCATATATTTT.

In its sample, this clone was seen a few times. V and J are TRBV6-5 and TRBJ2-7, with 10 bases fitting TRBD2. The CDR3 contains 14 residues. The germline CDR1 and CDR2 sequences are MNHEY and SVGAGI. V was pared by 5 bases and J by 2 bases, with 3 bases of the junction left unmatched. CDR3: CASSRLAGAYEQYF. The CDR3 DNA sequence: TGTGCCAGCAGTAGGCTAGCGGGGGCCTACGAGCAGTACTTC.

V and J are TRBV6-6 and TRBJ1-2; D is unresolved. Deletions cut 4 bases from V and 6 bases from J, with 21 bases between. The CDR3 has 16 amino acids. Germline-derived CDR1 and CDR2 are MNHNY and SVGAGI (reference sequence). The CDR3 nucleotides are TGTGCCAGCAGTTTAGGAGAAAGAGCCTTTAAGAATGGCTACACCTTC. Translating gives CASSLGERAFKNGYTF.

The V and J genes are TRBV5-1 and TRBJ1-2; D is undetermined. Germline V lookup: CDR1 SGHRS, CDR2 YFSETQ. This CDR3 region has 14 residues. V dropped 0 bases and J dropped 1 base, with 7 bases sitting between them. The CDR3 DNA is TGCGCCAGCAGCTTGGTACAGAATAACTATGGCTACACCTTC. It encodes CASSLVQNNYGYTF.